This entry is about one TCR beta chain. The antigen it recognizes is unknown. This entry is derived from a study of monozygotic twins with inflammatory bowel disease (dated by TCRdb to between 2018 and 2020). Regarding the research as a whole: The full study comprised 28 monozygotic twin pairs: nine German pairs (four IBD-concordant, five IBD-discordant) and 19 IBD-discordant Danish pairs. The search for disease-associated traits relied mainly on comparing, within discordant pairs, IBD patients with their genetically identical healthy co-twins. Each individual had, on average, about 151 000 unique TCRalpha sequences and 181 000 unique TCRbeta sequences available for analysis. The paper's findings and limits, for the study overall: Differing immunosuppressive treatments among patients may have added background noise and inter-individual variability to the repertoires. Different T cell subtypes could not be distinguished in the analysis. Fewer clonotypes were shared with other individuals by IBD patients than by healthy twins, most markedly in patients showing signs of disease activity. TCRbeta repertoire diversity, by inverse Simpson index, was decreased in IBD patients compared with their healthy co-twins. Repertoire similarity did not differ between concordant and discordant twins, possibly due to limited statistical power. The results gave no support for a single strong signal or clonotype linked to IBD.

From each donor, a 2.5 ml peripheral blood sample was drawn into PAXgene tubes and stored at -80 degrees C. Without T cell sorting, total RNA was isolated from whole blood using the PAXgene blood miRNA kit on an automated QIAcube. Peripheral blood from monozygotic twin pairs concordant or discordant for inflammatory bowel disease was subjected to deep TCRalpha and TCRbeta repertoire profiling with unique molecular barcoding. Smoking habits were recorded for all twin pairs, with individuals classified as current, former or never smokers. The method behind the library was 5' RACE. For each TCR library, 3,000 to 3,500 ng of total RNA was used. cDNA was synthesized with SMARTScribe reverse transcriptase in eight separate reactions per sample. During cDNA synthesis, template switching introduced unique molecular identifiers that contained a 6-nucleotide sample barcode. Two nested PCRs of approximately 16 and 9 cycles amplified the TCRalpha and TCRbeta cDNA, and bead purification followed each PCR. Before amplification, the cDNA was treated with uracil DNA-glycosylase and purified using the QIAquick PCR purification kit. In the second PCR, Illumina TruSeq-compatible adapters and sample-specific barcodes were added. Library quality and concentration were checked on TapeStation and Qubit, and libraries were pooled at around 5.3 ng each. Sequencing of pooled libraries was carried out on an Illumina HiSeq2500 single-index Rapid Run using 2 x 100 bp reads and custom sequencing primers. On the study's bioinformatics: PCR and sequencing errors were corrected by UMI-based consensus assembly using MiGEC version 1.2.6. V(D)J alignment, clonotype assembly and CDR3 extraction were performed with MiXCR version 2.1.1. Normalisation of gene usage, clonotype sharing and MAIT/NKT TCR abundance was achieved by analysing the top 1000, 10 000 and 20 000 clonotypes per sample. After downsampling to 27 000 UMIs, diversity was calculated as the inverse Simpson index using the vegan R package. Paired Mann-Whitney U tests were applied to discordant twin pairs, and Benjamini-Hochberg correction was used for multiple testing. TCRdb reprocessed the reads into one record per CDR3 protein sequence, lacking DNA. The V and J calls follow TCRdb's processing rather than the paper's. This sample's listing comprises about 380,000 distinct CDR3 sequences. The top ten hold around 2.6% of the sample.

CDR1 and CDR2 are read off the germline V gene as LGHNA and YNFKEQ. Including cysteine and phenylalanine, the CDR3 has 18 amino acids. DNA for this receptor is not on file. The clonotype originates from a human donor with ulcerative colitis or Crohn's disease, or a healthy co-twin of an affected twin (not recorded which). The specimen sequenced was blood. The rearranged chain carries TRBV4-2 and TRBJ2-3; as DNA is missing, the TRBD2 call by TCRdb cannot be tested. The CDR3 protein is CASSQGVAGGTSTDTQYF.